This section outlines one TCR beta chain sequence together with its context. Its cognate antigen has yet to be identified. Nothing much larger sits one base from this clone, and base qualities are not available. These data come from a study of Graves' ophthalmopathy and Graves' hyperthyroidism listed by TCRdb under 2018. In terms of the full investigation: Peripheral blood samples were taken at the time of initial diagnosis, before any treatment was given. A discovery set of 95 to 100 patients (43 ophthalmopathy, 55 to 65 stable hyperthyroidism) was enrolled to explore V-J signatures distinguishing ophthalmopathy from hyperthyroidism. In roughly 6 hyperthyroidism patients, T-cell repertoires of thyroid tissue and blood were compared. The independent validation cohort included approximately 19 hyperthyroidism patients plus 17 patients who later progressed from hyperthyroidism to ophthalmopathy. Once sampling was done, hyperthyroidism patients were given methimazole at a starting dose of 30 mg daily, while ophthalmopathy patients were given high-dose intravenous methylprednisolone. The study used TCR beta repertoire signatures to distinguish Graves' ophthalmopathy from Graves' hyperthyroidism and to predict progression to ophthalmopathy. In total, 135 blood samples were TCR-sequenced: roughly 45 ophthalmopathy, under 85 hyperthyroidism and approximately 17 hyperthyroidism-to-ophthalmopathy patients.

What the study reported, not specific to this receptor: In validation, the model predicted ophthalmopathy progression with about 71% sensitivity and 72.22% specificity; 12 predicted patients were CT-confirmed with GO in a median of approximately 6.2 months. Most expanded thyroid clonotypes with a frequency above 0.001 also appeared in blood, which suggests that blood repertoires may reflect the immune response in the thyroid. In cross-validation, the 13-signature model distinguished ophthalmopathy from stable hyperthyroidism with 85% to 90% sensitivity and 81.08% specificity, and in the test set the corresponding values were approximately 80% and 68%. Sample size was not predetermined statistically, and investigators were not blinded to group allocation.

Ophthalmopathy patients had moderately to severely active disease, Clinical Activity Score of at least 3, NOSPECS grade of at least 4, and disease duration under 3 months. Patients with other autoimmune diseases, uncontrolled infections, pregnancy or lactation were excluded. Clinical symptoms, serum thyroxine, TRAb, thyroid ultrasound and orbital computed tomography formed the basis of the diagnosis. Ficoll-Paque density gradient centrifugation was used to isolate PBMCs from 8.5 to 10 ml of fresh peripheral blood. Trizol reagent was used to extract the total RNA, and its quality was then checked on an Agilent 2100 Bioanalyzer. For repertoire sequencing, the TCR beta CDR3 regions were amplified from RNA transcripts. The first round was an RT-PCR using HTBI primers with the Qiagen OneStep RT-PCR kit, and this first round was followed by a second-round multiplex PCR, then size selection and purification. Libraries were sequenced paired-end with 100 bp reads on an Illumina HiSeq2000. On the study's bioinformatics: SOAPnuke was used to process the reads, throwing out any read that had adapters, had uncalled bases, had a mean Phred below 15, or lacked an exact constant-primer or identifier match. COPE v1.2.5 was used to merge the high-quality paired reads. Each unique nucleotide sequence was treated as a clonotype, and MiTCR v1.1 was used to align the clonotypes to the IMGT TRB V, D and J references. Analysis was restricted to V-J combinations with a frequency above 0.0001, which covered roughly 99% of repertoires. For each V-J combination, a TCR clonal expansion and chaos score was defined as the ratio of F50 clonal expansion to chaos observed in the TCRdist matrix. Welch's t-statistics and random forest were used to reduce the features to about 14 V-J combinations, which were then used as input to a naive Bayes classifier. The similarity between thyroid and blood repertoires was quantified using the Morisita-Horn index. TCRdb handled the public reads itself, with Q25 trimming in fastp and clone calling in MiXCR, and kept productive beta chains. Records with the same CDR3 protein are collapsed into one entry carrying the most frequent genes and DNA. These V and J calls rely on TCRdb rather than the paper's analysis. In all, the sample holds 200,000 to 300,000 distinct CDR3 sequences, and 40% to 50% of those were seen once. Less than 50% of the sample belongs to the ten largest clones.

The sequenced material came from peripheral blood. The receptor's source is an adult man with Graves' ophthalmopathy.

CDR3 protein: CASSELTSGSSGELFF. The DNA sequence reads TGCGCCAGCAGTGAGTTAACTAGCGGGAGTTCCGGGGAGCTGTTTTTT. The chain was built from TRBV10-2 and TRBJ2-2, with 11 central nucleotides matching TRBD2. The germline V gene supplies CDR1 WSHSY and CDR2 SAAADI. The V end gives up 1 base and the J end 6 bases, leaving 4 bases in the junction not matched to a gene. The CDR3 spans 16 residues, from the cysteine through the phenylalanine. Only the CDR3 region is kept as DNA, spanning 48 bases read in frame from base 1.